The 7 T cell receptor beta chains listed next were all sequenced from one sample in a study of lymphopenia after photon versus proton radiotherapy. TCRdb's copy holds only in-frame clones and misses some; the assay was immunoSEQ multiplex PCR. The table records approximately 65,000 clones, approximately 90% of them present only once. The source was peripheral blood, collected from a patient treated with photon-based radiotherapy. The receptors originated from a woman between 65 and 79 years old with pancreatic cancer.

The chain joins TRBV27 to TRBJ1-1; no reliable D call. The CDR3 is made up of 13 amino acids. Germline V gene sequence: CDR1 MNHEY, CDR2 SMNVEV (reference sequence). Trimming removed 4 bases from V and 5 bases from J, with 11 bases in between. The CDR3, as DNA: TGTGCCAGCAGTTGGGGTCGGGGAACTGAAGCTTTCTTT. Encoded protein: CASSWGRGTEAFF.

The V and J genes are TRBV19 and TRBJ1-1, with 8 bases lining up with TRBD1. The CDR3 spans 14 residues. The J segment lost 5 bases and the V segment lost 6 bases, leaving 8 bases of the junction unmatched. Germline V gives CDR1 LNHDA, CDR2 SQIVND (reference sequence). The CDR3, as DNA: TGTGCCAGTAGCCCCCAGGGGGCGCGTACTGAAGCTTTCTTT. Its protein product is CASSPQGARTEAFF.

The genes are TRBV5-1 and TRBJ2-7; TRBD2 matches at 13 bases. The CDR3 is 14 amino acids. Germline V gene data show CDR1 as SGHRS and CDR2 as YFSETQ. V dropped 0 bases and J dropped 11; count of bases not matched to a gene: 5. CDR3 residues: CASSLDTSGRVEYF. CDR3 nucleotide sequence: TGCGCCAGCAGCTTGGATACTAGCGGGAGGGTGGAGTACTTC.

A note on this clone: Germline and junction disagree at one end, which may indicate a read error. The V and J genes are TRBV7-3 and TRBJ2-7, with TRBD2 matching over 8 bases. The CDR3 consists of 11 residues. CDR1 and CDR2 (germline): SGHTA, FQGTGA. The CDR3 DNA follows: TGTGCCAGCAGCTATAGGACTAGCAAGGACTTC. This sequence encodes CASSYRTSKDF.

V is TRBV30 and J is TRBJ2-6; 11 bases match TRBD1. The V gene's germline CDR1 is GTSNPN and CDR2 SVGIG (reference sequence). Trimming cost V 0 bases and J 2 bases; bases outside gene matches: 9. This CDR3 spans 19 amino acids. CDR3 sequence: CAWSVAGQGAFAGANVLTF. CDR3 sequence (DNA): TGTGCCTGGAGTGTCGCCGGACAGGGGGCCTTTGCTGGGGCCAACGTCCTGACTTTC. Full variable domain (remainder filled in from reference TRBV30 and TRBJ2-6): SQTIHQWPATLVQPVGSPLSLECTVEGTSNPNLYWYRQAAGRGLQLLFYSVGIGQISSEVPQNLSASRPQDRQFILSSKKLLLSDSGFYLCAWSVAGQGAFAGANVLTFGAGSRLTVL.

The chain is built from TRBV11-3 and TRBJ2-3; D may be TRBD1 or TRBD2 (5 bases each). The germline gives CDR1 SGHNT, CDR2 YENEEA. Between the trimmed V and J ends, which lost 1 base and 5 bases, there was a span of 19 bases. The CDR3 contains 17 residues. The DNA of the CDR3 is TGTGCCAGCAGCTTAGGACTTCGGGGCTTGTTTGGAGATACGCAGTATTTT. It yields the protein CASSLGLRGLFGDTQYF.

The chain uses TRBV25-1 and TRBJ2-7; 10 bases are shared with TRBD1. V was clipped by 3 bases and J by 3 bases; unmatched bases: 8. Germline V gives CDR1 MGHDK, CDR2 SYGVNS. This CDR3 comprises 16 residues. CDR3 DNA sequence: TGTGCCAGCAGTGACCGGACAGGGGGAAAAATCTACGAGCAGTACTTC. Translating gives CASSDRTGGKIYEQYF.